This T cell receptor (beta chain) was recovered during a study of shared clonotypes between healthy human individuals. Deep was the level at which the assay was run. Profiled with immunoSEQ multiplex PCR; TCRdb holds only in-frame clones, not every one. The sample holds under 2.5 million clones, approximately 90% seen once. To note about this clone: Its antigen remains unknown.

Overall study findings and caveats: Sharing across four donors was highest in naive CD4 (about 5%) and lowest in memory CD8 (roughly 0.4%). A reduction in generation probabilities was seen for non-shared clonotypes relative to those shared by all four donors. Clonotype sharing among donors was thought likely to change with sequencing depth.

The sequenced material came from naive CD4+ T cells from PBMCs. Sample subset: CD45RA+ positively selected. This TCR was recovered from a man aged 18-30 years in good health. Some clones in this sample may be carry-over from other donors' samples.

DNA of the CDR3: TGTGCCAGCAGCCCGCCCCCGGGACTAGAGGCAGATACGCAGTATTTT. Protein: CASSPPPGLEADTQYF. The chain employs TRBV7-6 and TRBJ2-3, with 8 bases identical to TRBD2. The CDR3 is 16 residues long. The V gene end was trimmed by 5 bases and the J gene end by 4 bases; junction bases not matched to a gene: 11. CDR1 is SGHVS and CDR2 is FNYEAQ in the germline V gene. Looking up the rest from reference TRBV7-6 and TRBJ2-3 gives the full variable domain: GAGVSQSPRYKVTKRGQDVALRCDPISGHVSLYWYRQALGQGPEFLTYFNYEAQQDKSGLPNDRFSAERPEGSISTLTIQRTEQRDSAMYRCASSPPPGLEADTQYFGPGTRLTVL.